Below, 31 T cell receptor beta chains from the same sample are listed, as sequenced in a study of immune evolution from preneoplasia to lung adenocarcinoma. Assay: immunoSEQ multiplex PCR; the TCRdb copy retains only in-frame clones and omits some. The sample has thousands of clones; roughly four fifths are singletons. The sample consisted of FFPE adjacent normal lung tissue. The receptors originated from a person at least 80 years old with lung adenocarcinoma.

DNA of the CDR3: TGTGCCAGCAGCCCCCTCGGCGGGAGGGCAGATACGCAGTATTTT. It translates to CASSPLGGRADTQYF. This chain joins TRBV13 and TRBJ2-3; TRBD2 agrees at 9 bases. Trimming cost V 5 bases and J 4 bases; bases outside gene matches: 7. Germline CDR1 is PRHDT and CDR2 is FYEKMQ (reference sequence). This CDR3 spans 15 amino acids.

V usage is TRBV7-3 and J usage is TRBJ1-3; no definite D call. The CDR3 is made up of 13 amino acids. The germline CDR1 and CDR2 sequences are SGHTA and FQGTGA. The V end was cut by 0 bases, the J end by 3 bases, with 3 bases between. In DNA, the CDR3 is TGTGCCAGCAGCTTAACTGATGGAAACACCATATATTTT. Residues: CASSLTDGNTIYF.

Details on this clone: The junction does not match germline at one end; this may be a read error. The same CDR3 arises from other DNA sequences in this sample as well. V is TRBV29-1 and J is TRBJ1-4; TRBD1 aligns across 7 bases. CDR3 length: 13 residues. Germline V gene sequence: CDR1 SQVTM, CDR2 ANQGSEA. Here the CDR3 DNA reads TGCAGCGCCCGACAGGGCCCGAATGAAAAACTATTTTTT. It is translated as CSARQGPNEKLFF.

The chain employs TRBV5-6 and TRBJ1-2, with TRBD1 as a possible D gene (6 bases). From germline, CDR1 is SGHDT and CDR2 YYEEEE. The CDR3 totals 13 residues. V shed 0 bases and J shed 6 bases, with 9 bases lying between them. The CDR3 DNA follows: TGTGCCAGCAGCTTGGAACAGGGCGATGGCTACACCTTC. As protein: CASSLEQGDGYTF.

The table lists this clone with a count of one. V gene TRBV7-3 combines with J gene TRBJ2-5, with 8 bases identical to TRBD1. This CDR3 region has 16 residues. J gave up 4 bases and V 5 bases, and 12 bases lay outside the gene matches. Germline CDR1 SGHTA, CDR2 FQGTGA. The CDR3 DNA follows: TGTGCCAGCAGCCCCACCCGGACAGGGTCCGTAGAGACCCAGTACTTC. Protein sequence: CASSPTRTGSVETQYF.

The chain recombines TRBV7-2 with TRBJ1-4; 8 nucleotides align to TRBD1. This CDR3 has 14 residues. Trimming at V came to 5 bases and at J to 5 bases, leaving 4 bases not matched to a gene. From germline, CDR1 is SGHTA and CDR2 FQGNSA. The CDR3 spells CASSRRTGNEKLFF. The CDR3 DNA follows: TGTGCCAGCAGCCGCCGGACAGGGAATGAAAAACTGTTTTTT.

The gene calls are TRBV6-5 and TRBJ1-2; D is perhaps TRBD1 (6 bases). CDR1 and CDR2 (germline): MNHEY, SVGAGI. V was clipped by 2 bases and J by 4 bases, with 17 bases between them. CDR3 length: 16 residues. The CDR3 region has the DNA TGTGCCAGCAGTTACCCAGCACAGGGACCTTTCTATGGCTACACCTTC. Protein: CASSYPAQGPFYGYTF.

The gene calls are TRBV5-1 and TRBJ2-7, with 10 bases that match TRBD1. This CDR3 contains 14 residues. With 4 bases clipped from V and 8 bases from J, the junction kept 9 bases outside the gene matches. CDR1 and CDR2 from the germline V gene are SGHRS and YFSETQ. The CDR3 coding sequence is TGCGCCAGCAGCCTGACAGGGGGCCAGCCTCAGCAGTACTTC. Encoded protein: CASSLTGGQPQQYF.

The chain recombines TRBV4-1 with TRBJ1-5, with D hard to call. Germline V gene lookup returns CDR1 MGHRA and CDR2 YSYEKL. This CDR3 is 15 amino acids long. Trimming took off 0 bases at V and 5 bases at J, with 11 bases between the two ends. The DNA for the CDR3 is TGCGCCAGCAGCCAAGATTTGACAACCTATCAGCCCCAGCATTTT. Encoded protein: CASSQDLTTYQPQHF.

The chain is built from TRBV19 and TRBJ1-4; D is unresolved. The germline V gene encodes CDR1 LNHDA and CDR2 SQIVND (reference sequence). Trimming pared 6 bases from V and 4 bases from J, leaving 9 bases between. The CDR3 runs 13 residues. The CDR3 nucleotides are TGTGCCAGTAGGATGGACGATAATGAAAAACTGTTTTTT. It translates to CASRMDDNEKLFF.

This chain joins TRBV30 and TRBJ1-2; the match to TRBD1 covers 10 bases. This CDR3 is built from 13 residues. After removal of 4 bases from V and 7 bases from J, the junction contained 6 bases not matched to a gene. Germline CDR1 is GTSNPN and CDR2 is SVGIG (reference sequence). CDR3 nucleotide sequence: TGTGCCTGGAAGGGACAGGGGAACGGTGGCTACACCTTC. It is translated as CAWKGQGNGGYTF.

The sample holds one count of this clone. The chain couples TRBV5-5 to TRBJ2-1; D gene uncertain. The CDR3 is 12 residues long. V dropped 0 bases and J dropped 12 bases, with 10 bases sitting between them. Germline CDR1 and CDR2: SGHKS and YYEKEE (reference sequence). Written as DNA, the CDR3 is TGTGCCAGCAGCTTGGCCTCAGACGGGCAGTTCTTC. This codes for CASSLASDGQFF.

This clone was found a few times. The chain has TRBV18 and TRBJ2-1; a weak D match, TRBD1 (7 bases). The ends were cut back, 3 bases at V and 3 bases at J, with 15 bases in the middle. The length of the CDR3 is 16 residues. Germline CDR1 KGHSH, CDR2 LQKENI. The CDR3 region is CASSPSQGGDYNEQFF. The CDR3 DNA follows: TGTGCCAGCTCACCCTCCCAGGGGGGAGACTACAATGAGCAGTTCTTC.

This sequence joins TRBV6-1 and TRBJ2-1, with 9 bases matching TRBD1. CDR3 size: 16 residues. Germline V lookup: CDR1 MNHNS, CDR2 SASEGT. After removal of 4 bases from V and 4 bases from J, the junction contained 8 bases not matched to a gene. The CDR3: CASSGPTGGAYNEQFF. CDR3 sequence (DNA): TGTGCCAGCAGTGGGCCAACAGGGGGCGCTTACAATGAGCAGTTCTTC.

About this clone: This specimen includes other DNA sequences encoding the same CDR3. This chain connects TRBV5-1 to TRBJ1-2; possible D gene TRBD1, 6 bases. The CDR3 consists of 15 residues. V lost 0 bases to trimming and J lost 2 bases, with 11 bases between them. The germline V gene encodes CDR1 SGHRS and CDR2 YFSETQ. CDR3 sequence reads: CASSLARGGNYGYTF. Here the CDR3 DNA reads TGCGCCAGCAGCTTGGCTAGAGGGGGGAACTATGGCTACACCTTC.

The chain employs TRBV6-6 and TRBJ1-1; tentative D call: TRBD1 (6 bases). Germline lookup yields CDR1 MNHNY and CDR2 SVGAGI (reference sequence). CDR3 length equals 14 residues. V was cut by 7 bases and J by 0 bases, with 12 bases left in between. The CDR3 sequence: CASNHGTMNTEAFF. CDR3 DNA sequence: TGTGCCAGCAACCACGGGACAATGAACACTGAAGCTTTCTTT.

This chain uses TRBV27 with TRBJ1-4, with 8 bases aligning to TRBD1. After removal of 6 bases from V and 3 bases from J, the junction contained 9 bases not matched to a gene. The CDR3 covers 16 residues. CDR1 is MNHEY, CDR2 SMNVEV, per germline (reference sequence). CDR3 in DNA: TGTGCCAGCAGCCCCGGACAGGGACGGTCTAATGAAAAACTGTTTTTT. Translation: CASSPGQGRSNEKLFF.

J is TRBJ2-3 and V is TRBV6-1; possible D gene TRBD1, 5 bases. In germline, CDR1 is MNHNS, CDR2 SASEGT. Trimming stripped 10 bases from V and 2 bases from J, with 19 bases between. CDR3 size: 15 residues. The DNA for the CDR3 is TGTGCCACGCTCGGACATACCCCGTCCACAGATACGCAGTATTTT. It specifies CATLGHTPSTDTQYF.

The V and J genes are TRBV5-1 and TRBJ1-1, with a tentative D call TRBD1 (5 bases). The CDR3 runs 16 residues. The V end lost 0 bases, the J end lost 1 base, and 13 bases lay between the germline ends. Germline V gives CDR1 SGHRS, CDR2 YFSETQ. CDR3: CASSLGGVGENTEAFF. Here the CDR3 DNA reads TGCGCCAGCAGCTTGGGAGGGGTCGGTGAGAACACTGAAGCTTTCTTT.

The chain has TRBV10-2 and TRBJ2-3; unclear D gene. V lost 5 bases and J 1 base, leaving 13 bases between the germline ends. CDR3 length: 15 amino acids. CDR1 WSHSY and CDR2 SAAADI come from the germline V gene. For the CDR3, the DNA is TGCGCCAGCAGTTCTGACACTGCTGGCACAGATACGCAGTATTTT. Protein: CASSSDTAGTDTQYF.

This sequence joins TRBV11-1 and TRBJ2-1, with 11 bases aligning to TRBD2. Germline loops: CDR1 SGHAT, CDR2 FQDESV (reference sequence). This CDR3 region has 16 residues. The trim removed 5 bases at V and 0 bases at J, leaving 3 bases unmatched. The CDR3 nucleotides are TGTGCCAGCAGCCCTACTAGCGGGAGCTCCTACAATGAGCAGTTCTTC. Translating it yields CASSPTSGSSYNEQFF.

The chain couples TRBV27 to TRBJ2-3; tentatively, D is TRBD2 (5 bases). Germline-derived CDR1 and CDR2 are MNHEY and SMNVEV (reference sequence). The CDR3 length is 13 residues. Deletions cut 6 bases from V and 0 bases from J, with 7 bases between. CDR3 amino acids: CASRRTSTDTQYF. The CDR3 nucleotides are TGTGCCAGCAGAAGGACTAGCACAGATACGCAGTATTTT.

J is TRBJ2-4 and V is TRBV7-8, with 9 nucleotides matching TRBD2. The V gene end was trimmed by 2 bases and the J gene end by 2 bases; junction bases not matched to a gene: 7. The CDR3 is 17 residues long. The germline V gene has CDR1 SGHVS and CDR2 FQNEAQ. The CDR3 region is CASSLFAGGLSKNIQYF. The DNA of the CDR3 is TGTGCCAGCAGCTTATTTGCGGGAGGGCTTTCCAAAAACATTCAGTACTTC.

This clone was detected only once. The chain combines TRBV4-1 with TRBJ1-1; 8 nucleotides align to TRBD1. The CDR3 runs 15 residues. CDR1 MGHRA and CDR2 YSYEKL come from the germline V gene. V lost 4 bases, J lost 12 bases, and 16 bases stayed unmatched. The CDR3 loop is CASSLRQGAIGWTFF. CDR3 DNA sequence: TGCGCCAGCAGCCTCCGCCAGGGGGCTATTGGTTGGACTTTCTTT.

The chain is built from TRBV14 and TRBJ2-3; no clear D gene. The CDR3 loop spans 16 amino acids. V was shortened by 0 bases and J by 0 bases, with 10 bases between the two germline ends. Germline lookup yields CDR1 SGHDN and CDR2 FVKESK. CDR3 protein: CASSQDPLGSTDTQYF. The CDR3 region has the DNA TGTGCCAGCAGCCAAGATCCCCTCGGTAGCACAGATACGCAGTATTTT.

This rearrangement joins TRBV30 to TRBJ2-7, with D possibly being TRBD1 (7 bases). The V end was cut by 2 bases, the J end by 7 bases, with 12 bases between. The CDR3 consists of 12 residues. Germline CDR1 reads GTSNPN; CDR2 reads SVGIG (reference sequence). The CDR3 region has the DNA TGTGCCTGGAGTAAGGGGGCGGGAGAGCAGTACTTC. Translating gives CAWSKGAGEQYF.

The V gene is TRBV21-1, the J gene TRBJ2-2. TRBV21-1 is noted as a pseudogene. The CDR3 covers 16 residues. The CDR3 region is CASSKGGKAVTGELFF. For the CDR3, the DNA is TGTGCCAGCAGCAAAGGGGGGAAAGCGGTCACCGGGGAGCTGTTTTTT.

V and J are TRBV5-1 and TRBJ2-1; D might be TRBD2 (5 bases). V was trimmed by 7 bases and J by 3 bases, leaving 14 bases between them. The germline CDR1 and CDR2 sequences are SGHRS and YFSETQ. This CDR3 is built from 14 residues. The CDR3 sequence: CASGARTDYNEQFF. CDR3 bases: TGCGCCAGCGGTGCTCGGACTGACTACAATGAGCAGTTCTTC.

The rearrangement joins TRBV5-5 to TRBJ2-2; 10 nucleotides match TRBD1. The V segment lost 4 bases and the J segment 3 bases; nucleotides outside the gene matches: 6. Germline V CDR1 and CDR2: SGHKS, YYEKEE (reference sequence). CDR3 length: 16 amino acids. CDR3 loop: CASSLGQGLYTGELFF. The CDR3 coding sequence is TGTGCCAGCAGCCTGGGACAGGGGCTCTACACCGGGGAGCTGTTTTTT.

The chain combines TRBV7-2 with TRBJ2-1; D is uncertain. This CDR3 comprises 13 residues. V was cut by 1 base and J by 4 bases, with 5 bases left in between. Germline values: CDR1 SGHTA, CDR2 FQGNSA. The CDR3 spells CASSLGPYNEQFF. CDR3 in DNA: TGTGCCAGCAGCTTAGGGCCGTACAATGAGCAGTTCTTC.

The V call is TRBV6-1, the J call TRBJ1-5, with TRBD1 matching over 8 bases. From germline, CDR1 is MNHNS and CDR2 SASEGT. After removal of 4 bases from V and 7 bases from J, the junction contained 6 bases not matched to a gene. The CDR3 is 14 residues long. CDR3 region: CASSVTGVGQPQHF. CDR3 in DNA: TGTGCCAGCAGTGTGACAGGGGTTGGGCAGCCCCAGCATTTT.